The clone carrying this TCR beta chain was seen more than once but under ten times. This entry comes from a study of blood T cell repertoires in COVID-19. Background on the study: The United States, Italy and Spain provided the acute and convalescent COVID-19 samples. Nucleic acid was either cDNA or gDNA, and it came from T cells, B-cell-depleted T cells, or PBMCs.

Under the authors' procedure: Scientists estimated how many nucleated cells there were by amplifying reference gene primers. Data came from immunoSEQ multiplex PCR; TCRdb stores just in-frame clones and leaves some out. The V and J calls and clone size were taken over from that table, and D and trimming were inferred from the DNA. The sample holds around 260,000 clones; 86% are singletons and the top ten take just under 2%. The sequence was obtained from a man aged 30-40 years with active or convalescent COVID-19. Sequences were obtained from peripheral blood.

This chain's CDR3 is CASSPGQANLNTGELFF. The CDR3 DNA follows: TGTGCCAGCAGCCCGGGGCAGGCGAATCTCAACACCGGGGAGCTGTTTTTT. This chain links TRBV6-2 or TRBV6-3 with TRBJ2-2; D could derive from TRBD1 or TRBD2 (5 bases each). This CDR3 region has 17 residues. V lost 6 bases, J lost 2 bases, and 19 bases lay in between. The germline V gene has CDR1 MNHEY and CDR2 SVGEGT.